Described below is a single TCR beta chain sequence and its context. The same CDR3 can be traced to other DNA sequences in this sample. As defined, naive CD8 cells were CD45RO-negative and positively selected for CCR7, with terminally differentiated effector memory CD45RA+ cells excluded. These data originate in a study of shared clonotypes between healthy human individuals. Produced via immunoSEQ multiplex PCR; TCRdb's table is partial and in-frame only. The table has some 2 million clones, 85% to 95% seen once. CDR1 and CDR2 from the germline V gene are MNHEY and SVGAGI. This CDR3 comprises 14 residues. The V end was cut by 4 bases, the J end by 1 base, with 10 bases between.

This receptor was taken from a man younger than 30 in good health. Sequencing was done on a sample of naive CD8+ T cells sorted from blood. V is TRBV6-5 and J is TRBJ1-1, with unresolved D. CDR3 residues: CASSSETGNTEAFF. The DNA for the CDR3 is TGTGCCAGCAGTTCCGAGACCGGGAACACTGAAGCTTTCTTT.